These 32 T cell receptor beta chains were all obtained from the same sample, sequenced in a study of T cells after yellow fever vaccination. From the 5' RACE reads, TCRdb called clonotypes with MiXCR, one entry per CDR3 protein. The data show hundreds of thousands of distinct CDR3 sequences, 9.5% to 15% seen once. The specimen comprised CD4+ T cells sorted from PBMCs, sampled 15 days after the yellow fever booster vaccination. Source of these receptors: a man aged 18 to 29 who received the YFV17D yellow fever vaccine.

This clonotype was picked up many times. The chain links TRBV6-2 or TRBV6-3 to TRBJ1-1; no clear D. Trimming cost V 7 bases and J 5 bases, with 20 bases left between them. Per the germline V gene, CDR1 is MNHEY and CDR2 is SVGEGT. This CDR3 is built from 15 residues. This chain's CDR3 is CASTIRGGVGTEAFF. The DNA for the CDR3 is TGTGCCAGCACCATACGAGGCGGCGTTGGGACTGAAGCTTTCTTT.

This clonotype has only a few counts. The gene calls are TRBV21-1 and TRBJ2-7; the table names TRBD1, a call not compared with the DNA. TRBV21-1 is assigned pseudogene status. The CDR3 length is 14 residues. The CDR3 DNA sequence: TGTGCCACAGTGACGACAGGGCCCCCCTACGAGCAGTACTTC. Protein product: CATVTTGPPYEQYF.

The chain uses TRBV11-2 and TRBJ2-2; 14 bases line up with TRBD2. Germline CDR1 SGHAT, CDR2 FQNNGV. This CDR3 is built from 18 residues. The junction had 12 bases not matched to a gene; V was cut back by 5 bases and J by 7 bases. In nucleotides, the CDR3 is TGTGCCAGCAGCCGAGGACTAGCGGGGGGCCGTGGGTTCGGGGAGCTGTTTTTT. As protein: CASSRGLAGGRGFGELFF.

This clonotype turned up a few times. The genes are TRBV25-1 and TRBJ1-1; D remains unclear. V was clipped by 1 base and J by 5 bases, with 14 bases between them. CDR1 and CDR2 from the germline V gene are MGHDK and SYGVNS. There are 15 residues in the CDR3. CDR3: CASSELGSSGTEAFF. CDR3 coding DNA: TGTGCCAGCAGTGAATTGGGCAGCTCTGGGACTGAAGCTTTCTTT.

The J gene is TRBJ1-2, the V gene TRBV6-5; D may be TRBD1 (5 bases). Trimming cost V 2 bases and J 2 bases, with 15 bases left between them. Germline-derived CDR1 and CDR2 are MNHEY and SVGAGI. The CDR3 has 16 residues. The CDR3 coding sequence is TGTGCCAGCAGTTACCTGGGTGAGGGGCCCAACTATGGCTACACCTTC. This translates into CASSYLGEGPNYGYTF.

In its sample, this clonotype was seen a few times. This sequence joins TRBV7-2 and TRBJ2-5; D possibly matches TRBD1 or TRBD2 (6 bases each). V was clipped by 5 bases and J by 5 bases, with 15 bases between them. The germline V gene has CDR1 SGHTA and CDR2 FQGNSA. The CDR3 runs to 14 residues. Written as DNA, the CDR3 is TGTGCCAGCAGCGGGCCCGGGGGCCGGGAGACCCAGTACTTC. This translates into CASSGPGGRETQYF. Full variable domain (remainder filled in from reference TRBV7-2 and TRBJ2-5): GAGVSQSPSNKVTEKGKDVELRCDPISGHTALYWYRQSLGQGLEFLIYFQGNSAPDKSGLPSDRFSAERTGGSVSTLTIQRTQQEDSAVYLCASSGPGGRETQYFGPGTRLLVL.

Only a few counts were recorded for this clonotype. J is TRBJ2-5 and V is TRBV29-1, with TRBD1 matching 10 bases. The CDR3 loop spans 13 amino acids. Germline lookup yields CDR1 SQVTM and CDR2 ANQGSEA. V lost 8 bases and J lost 5; bases outside the gene matches: 8. CDR3 region: CSSDRGLGETQYF. The CDR3 DNA sequence: TGCAGCTCAGACAGGGGGCTGGGTGAGACCCAGTACTTC. The whole variable domain, filled in from reference TRBV29-1 and TRBJ2-5, reads SAVISQKPSRDICQRGTSLTIQCQVDSQVTMMFWYRQQPGQSLTLIATANQGSEATYESGFVIDKFPISRPNLTFSTLTVSNMSPEDSSIYLCSSDRGLGETQYFGPGTRLLVL.

V usage is TRBV7-2 and J usage is TRBJ1-1; a weak D match, TRBD1 (5 bases). The V gene's germline CDR1 is SGHTA and CDR2 FQGNSA. The CDR3 contains 16 residues. Trimming shortened V by 0 bases and J by 0 bases, and 11 bases separated the two germline ends. In DNA form, the CDR3 reads TGTGCCAGCAGCTTAGCGCAAGGGGCTCTGAACACTGAAGCTTTCTTT. It codes for CASSLAQGALNTEAFF.

The rearrangement uses TRBV5-4 and TRBJ1-2; perhaps TRBD1 as D (6 bases). V lost 0 bases and J 6 bases, leaving 9 bases between the germline ends. Germline values: CDR1 SGHNT, CDR2 YYREEE (reference sequence). The CDR3 has 13 residues. The CDR3 bases are TGTGCCAGCAGCTTGGGGGGGGCCGATGGCTACACCTTC. It specifies CASSLGGADGYTF. The full variable domain, completed using reference TRBV5-4 and TRBJ1-2, is ETGVTQSPTHLIKTRGQQVTLRCSSQSGHNTVSWYQQALGQGPQFIFQYYREEENGRGNFPPRFSGLQFPNYSSELNVNALELDDSALYLCASSLGGADGYTFGSGTRLTVV.

The sample holds many counts of this clonotype. The chain is built from TRBV3-1 and TRBJ2-3; 7 bases are shared with TRBD2. The V and J ends lost 0 bases and 11 bases, in that order; junction bases with no gene match: 2. Germline V gene sequence: CDR1 LGHDT, CDR2 YNNKEL (reference sequence). This CDR3 is built from 12 residues. The CDR3 region is CASSQDSGMQYF. The CDR3 DNA reads TGTGCCAGCAGCCAAGACAGCGGGATGCAGTATTTT.

The table lists this clonotype with a few counts. This sequence joins TRBV20-1 and TRBJ1-4, with TRBD1 identical over 9 bases. The CDR3 is made up of 15 amino acids. CDR1 and CDR2 from the germline V gene are DFQATT and SNEGSKA (reference sequence). V trimming: 6 bases; J trimming: 3 bases; junction bases outside the gene matches: 8. Here the CDR3 DNA reads TGCAGTGCAGGGGGACAGGGTATCTCTAATGAAAAACTGTTTTTT. Protein sequence: CSAGGQGISNEKLFF.

This chain connects TRBV4-1 to TRBJ1-4, with D possibly being TRBD1 (6 bases). The V end lost 4 bases, the J end lost 8 bases, and 20 bases lay between the germline ends. The CDR3 contains 16 residues. Germline loops: CDR1 MGHRA, CDR2 YSYEKL. For the CDR3, the DNA is TGCGCCAGCAGCCCCCAAACAGGGACCATGGGGGAAAAACTGTTTTTT. Encoded protein: CASSPQTGTMGEKLFF.

Only a few counts were recorded for this clonotype. The chain links TRBV18 to TRBJ2-3; 7 positions agree with TRBD2. J was trimmed by 4 bases and V by 6 bases; bases with no gene match: 7. Germline values: CDR1 KGHSH, CDR2 LQKENI. The CDR3 runs 14 residues. The CDR3 nucleotides are TGTGCCAGCTCCCCTGCCGCGGGGGCAGATACGCAGTATTTT. It encodes CASSPAAGADTQYF.

This clonotype was counted between two and nine times. This chain joins TRBV29-1 and TRBJ1-2, with D uncertain. The V end was cut by 4 bases, the J end by 2 bases, with 8 bases between. Germline V gene lookup returns CDR1 SQVTM and CDR2 ANQGSEA. This CDR3 contains 12 residues. The DNA for the CDR3 is TGCAGCGTTGTTTGGGAAAACTATGGCTACACCTTC. This sequence encodes CSVVWENYGYTF.

The rearrangement joins TRBV7-6 to TRBJ2-2; 7 nucleotides line up with TRBD1. With 5 bases clipped from V and 3 bases from J, the junction kept 6 bases outside the gene matches. Per germline, CDR1 SGHVS and CDR2 FNYEAQ. CDR3 length equals 15 residues. The DNA of the CDR3 is TGTGCCAGCAGCCTAGGACAGGCCCACACCGGGGAGCTGTTTTTT. It encodes CASSLGQAHTGELFF.

The rearrangement uses TRBV12-3 or TRBV12-4 and TRBJ2-7; the D gene is possibly TRBD1 (6 bases). The CDR3 runs 14 residues. Trimming cost V 2 bases and J 6 bases, with 14 bases left between them. The CDR3 loop is CASSLRGTTSEQYF. CDR3 in DNA: TGTGCCAGCAGTTTACGAGGGACAACTAGCGAGCAGTACTTC.

This clonotype has ten or more counts. The gene calls are TRBV7-2 and TRBJ2-5; 9 bases fit TRBD1. The CDR3 consists of 15 residues. V lost 1 base to trimming and J lost 4 bases; unmatched junction nucleotides: 4. CDR1 SGHTA and CDR2 FQGNSA come from the germline V gene. CDR3 amino acids: CASSLVGTGLETQYF. In DNA, the CDR3 is TGTGCCAGCAGCTTAGTAGGGACAGGGCTAGAGACCCAGTACTTC.

The gene calls are TRBV19 and TRBJ2-6; TRBD1 might be the D (6 bases). CDR3 size: 17 residues. Deletions cut 3 bases from V and 4 bases from J, with 16 bases between. Germline assignment: CDR1 LNHDA and CDR2 SQIVND (reference sequence). The CDR3 sequence: CASSIPHRVRGANVLTF. The CDR3 bases are TGTGCCAGTAGTATCCCACACAGGGTGCGCGGGGCCAACGTCCTGACTTTC.

As to this clonotype: A much larger clone lies a single base off, so this may be a read error. The chain combines TRBV2 with TRBJ1-3; 8 positions agree with TRBD1. Looked up from germline, CDR1 is SNHLY and CDR2 is FYNNEI. The CDR3 is 14 residues long. CDR3 in amino acids: CASSEQGAGDTIYF. CDR3 nucleotides: TGTGCCAGCAGTGAACAGGGGGCTGGAGACACCATATATTTT.

This clonotype was recorded many times. The chain uses TRBV7-9 and TRBJ2-6; D unclear. Trimming pared 0 bases from V and 2 bases from J, leaving 5 bases between. Germline lookup yields CDR1 SEHNR and CDR2 FQNEAQ (reference sequence). CDR3 length: 15 amino acids. For the CDR3, the DNA is TGTGCCAGCAGCTTAGCAGGGACTGGGGCCAACGTCCTGACTTTC. It translates to CASSLAGTGANVLTF.

This clonotype appeared a few times. The chain carries TRBV19 and TRBJ1-3; TRBD1 matches at 7 bases. The CDR3 runs to 13 residues. J was trimmed by 2 bases and V by 10 bases; bases with no gene match: 5. CDR1 is LNHDA, CDR2 SQIVND, per germline (reference sequence). DNA for the CDR3: TGTGCCACCAGGACAGGAACTGGAAACACCATATATTTT. It encodes CATRTGTGNTIYF.

In its sample, this clonotype was seen a few times. This sequence joins TRBV10-3 and TRBJ2-4; D unresolved. CDR3 size: 16 residues. The ends were cut back, 3 bases at V and 8 bases at J, with 20 bases in the middle. Germline V gene sequence: CDR1 ENHRY, CDR2 SYGVKD. The CDR3: CAISDASIGSGDIQYF. CDR3 sequence (DNA): TGTGCCATCAGTGATGCTAGTATAGGCAGTGGGGACATTCAGTACTTC.

The J gene is TRBJ2-3, the V gene TRBV6-6, with 11 bases matching TRBD1. The CDR3 contains 14 residues. Losses at the gene ends were 2 bases for V and 7 bases for J; bases not matched to a gene: 2. Germline CDR1 reads MNHNY; CDR2 reads SVGAGI (reference sequence). The CDR3 sequence is CASSYGQGAYTQYF. The CDR3 DNA reads as TGTGCCAGCAGTTACGGACAGGGGGCATATACGCAGTATTTT.

V is TRBV7-2 and J is TRBJ2-5; 9 bases are shared with TRBD1. Germline lookup yields CDR1 SGHTA and CDR2 FQGNSA. The CDR3 totals 15 residues. V shed 4 bases and J 3 bases; nucleotides not matched to a gene: 6. This CDR3 reads CASSWRQGEEETQYF. In DNA form, the CDR3 reads TGTGCCAGCAGCTGGCGACAGGGGGAAGAAGAGACCCAGTACTTC.

This clonotype was detected a few times. The rearrangement links TRBV11-2 to TRBJ1-1; D unclear. Germline loops: CDR1 SGHAT, CDR2 FQNNGV. The ends were cut back, 6 bases at V and 0 bases at J, with 11 bases in the middle. The CDR3 totals 14 residues. This chain's CDR3 is CASRPGPVNTEAFF. CDR3 nucleotides: TGTGCCAGCAGACCCGGCCCGGTGAACACTGAAGCTTTCTTT.

V usage is TRBV6-6 and J usage is TRBJ1-2; TRBD1 matches at 11 bases. This CDR3 has 17 amino acids. V was clipped by 6 bases and J by 3 bases; unmatched bases: 12. Germline loops: CDR1 MNHNY, CDR2 SVGAGI (reference sequence). Here the CDR3 reads CASSRSPGQGGYYGYTF. CDR3 DNA sequence: TGTGCCAGCAGCCGATCCCCGGGACAGGGGGGCTACTATGGCTACACCTTC.

The gene calls are TRBV20-1 and TRBJ2-5, with 13 bases matching TRBD2. After removal of 7 bases from V and 5 bases from J, the junction contained 7 bases not matched to a gene. CDR3 length: 14 amino acids. Looked up from germline, CDR1 is DFQATT and CDR2 is SNEGSKA (reference sequence). The DNA for the CDR3 is TGCAGTGTTACTAGCGGGGGGGCTCGGGAGACCCAGTACTTC. Amino acids: CSVTSGGARETQYF.

In its sample, this clonotype was seen many times. This chain connects TRBV4-3 to TRBJ1-2, with D maybe TRBD1 (5 bases). There are 11 residues in the CDR3. Per the germline V gene, CDR1 is LGHNA and CDR2 is YSLEER. V shed 1 base and J shed 10 bases, with 7 bases lying between them. As DNA, the CDR3 is TGCGCCAGCAGCCAAGGCAGGGCCTACACCTTC. This codes for CASSQGRAYTF.

This clonotype showed up just once. The conserved phenylalanine or tryptophan normally closing the CDR3 is absent here, so this likely arose from a read error. The chain is built from TRBV20-1 and TRBJ2-5, with TRBD2 matching over 12 bases. Losses at the gene ends were 0 bases for V and 4 bases for J; bases not matched to a gene: 3. Germline V gene lookup returns CDR1 DFQATT and CDR2 SNEGSKA (reference sequence). CDR3 length: 15 amino acids. The CDR3 region has the DNA TGCAGTGCTAGAGATCGGACTAGCGGGGCAGAGACCCAGTACTTA. Translated: CSARDRTSGAETQYL.

In this sample, this clonotype turned up a few times. The rearrangement joins TRBV7-9 to TRBJ2-7; 8 bases are shared with TRBD2. The CDR3 extends over 14 amino acids. Germline CDR1 is SEHNR and CDR2 is FQNEAQ (reference sequence). Unmatched junction bases numbered 9, after V lost 5 bases and J lost 6 bases. CDR3 region: CASSPGTSAAEQYF. The CDR3 DNA follows: TGTGCCAGCAGCCCCGGGACTAGTGCGGCCGAGCAGTACTTC.

This clonotype was found a few times. The V call is TRBV7-6, the J call TRBJ2-7, with TRBD2 matching over 14 bases. This CDR3 has 15 residues. From germline, CDR1 is SGHVS and CDR2 FNYEAQ. J was trimmed by 5 bases and V by 3 bases; bases with no gene match: 3. Here the CDR3 DNA reads TGTGCCAGCAGCTTGGGACTAGCGGGGGCCGACGAGCAGTACTTC. Amino acids: CASSLGLAGADEQYF.

The gene calls are TRBV20-1 and TRBJ1-6, with D maybe TRBD1 (5 bases). Trimming took off 3 bases at V and 6 bases at J, with 9 bases between the two ends. This CDR3 region has 13 residues. The germline V gene encodes CDR1 DFQATT and CDR2 SNEGSKA (reference sequence). The CDR3 DNA is TGCAGTGCTAGCTCGAGGGGTAATTCACCCCTCCACTTT. Its protein product is CSASSRGNSPLHF.